This T cell receptor (beta chain) is from a study of OX40 agonist ivuxolimab in advanced cancers. Clones were sequenced by immunoSEQ multiplex PCR, and TCRdb holds only the in-frame ones, with some missing. The profile shows over 70,000 clones, roughly 90% of them singletons. V shed 2 bases and J shed 2 bases, with 22 bases lying between them. There are 18 residues in the CDR3. Germline CDR1 reads SGHVS; CDR2 reads FQNEAQ. The rearrangement uses TRBV7-8 and TRBJ2-7; perhaps TRBD1 as D (6 bases). The TCR sequence derives from an adult with an advanced solid tumor such as melanoma, head and neck, liver or kidney cancer. The sample in question was CD4+ or CD8+ T cells sorted from blood, obtained in a trial of the OX40 agonist ivuxolimab. CDR3: CASSLSPRFSTGTYEQYF. The CDR3 coding sequence is TGTGCCAGCAGCTTATCCCCTAGGTTTAGCACAGGGACCTACGAGCAGTACTTC.